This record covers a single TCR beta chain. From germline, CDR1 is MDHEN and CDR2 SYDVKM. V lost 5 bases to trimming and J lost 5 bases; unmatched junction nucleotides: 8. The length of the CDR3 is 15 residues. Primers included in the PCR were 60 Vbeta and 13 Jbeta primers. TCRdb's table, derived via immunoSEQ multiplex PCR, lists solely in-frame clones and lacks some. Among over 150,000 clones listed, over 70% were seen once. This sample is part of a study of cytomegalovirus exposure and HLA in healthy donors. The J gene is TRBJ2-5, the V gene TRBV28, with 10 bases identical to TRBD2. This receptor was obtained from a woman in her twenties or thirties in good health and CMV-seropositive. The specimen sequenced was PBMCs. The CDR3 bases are TGTGCCAGCAGTCTGGGACTAGCGAATAGGGAGACCCAGTACTTC. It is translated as CASSLGLANRETQYF.